This T cell receptor (beta chain) was recovered during a study of graft-versus-host responses after intestinal transplantation (dated by TCRdb to the early 2020s). Background for the entire study: The transplants that recipients got were multivisceral, liver-intestinal, or isolated intestinal. To identify alloreactive clones, pre-transplant mixed lymphocyte reaction products were sequenced and compared with unstimulated pre-transplant donor and recipient T cells. After intestinal transplantation, graft-versus-host and host-versus-graft alloreactive T cell clones were followed in the graft, circulation and bone marrow using bulk TCR-beta CDR3 sequencing. Samples from three later patients were sequenced in-house on an Illumina MiSeq with MiXCR processing rather than by the commercial service. Of the 20 to 25 intestinal transplant recipients enrolled in the cohort, one of whom was a retransplant, a few patients without pretransplant specimens were excluded. Donor T cell macrochimerism was defined as a peak of at least 4% donor T cells among recipient peripheral blood mononuclear cells. Anti-thymocyte globulin induction was given to all recipients, followed by maintenance tacrolimus and steroids for 2 to 3 years.

This sample's time point label indicates: cells obtained before transplantation from donor or recipient. CD3+CD4+ and CD3+CD8+ populations were FACS-sorted from unstimulated pre-transplant donor and recipient cells taken from spleen or lymph nodes. The receptor library was made with the immunoSEQ multiplex PCR assay. For most patients, genomic DNA was isolated using the Qiagen DNeasy Blood and Tissue Kit and was shipped frozen to Adaptive Biotechnologies for TCR sequencing. Adaptive Biotechnologies carried out high-throughput TCR-beta CDR3 sequencing of genomic DNA for most patients. Concerning the study's data processing: TCR sequencing data for roughly 20 patients were retrieved from Adaptive's ImmunoSEQ software; a few other patients were processed with MiXCR and VDJtools. To correct CD4 versus CD8 sorting errors, sequences present in both subsets at a frequency ratio below 5:1 were removed. Because the origin of CDR3 nucleotide sequences shared between donor and recipient could not be assigned, those sequences were removed. To count as alloreactive, a clone needed at least 2-fold expansion over unstimulated cells and a minimum CFSE-low frequency of 0.002% (template counts) or 0.001% (read counts). Clones detected in sequenced pre-transplant spleen, lymph node, or MLR CFSE-low populations of the donor or recipient were defined as mappable. The cumulative frequency of alloreactive clones was calculated as a percentage of all sequences, weighted by copy number. TCRdb holds this immuneACCESS table with in-frame rearrangements only. Some clones are missing; in checked studies, unresolved V genes explain under half, and the rest has no known cause. V and J calls and clone size come straight from that table; D and trimming were deduced from the DNA. The sample has about 26,000 clones on record, around 76% of them singletons. Roughly 0.7% of the sample is held by the ten biggest clonotypes.

Broad study findings and their caveats: GvH clones were detected in recipient bone marrow, and some of these GvH clones were observed earlier in ileal mucosa or blood, consistent with an intestinal mucosal origin. Peak levels of circulating GvH clones were associated with declines in HvG clones early after transplant. Patients with donor T cell macrochimerism had high GvH to HvG T cell clonal ratios in their allografts. The conclusions were limited by the relatively low number and heterogeneity of the intestinal transplant patients.

A note on this clone: Which antigen it targets is not known. One base away there is no much larger clone; base qualities are not given.

The CDR3, from cysteine to phenylalanine, totals 15 residues. Of all the DNA, just the CDR3 is kept, 45 bases in frame from base 1. Reading the germline V gene (reference sequence) gives CDR1 WNHNN and CDR2 SYGVQD. V ends up 5 bases short and J 1 base short, with an unmatched junction base count of 2. This receptor was obtained from a human donor who received an intestinal transplant. Recombination connected TRBV10-1 to TRBJ2-3, with 11 bases in between that match TRBD1. Sequences were derived from unstimulated CD4+ T cells sorted from spleen or lymph node cells, sampled before intestinal transplant. The CDR3 sequence is CASSKDRGRTDTQYF. The nucleotide sequence reads TGCGCCAGCAGTAAGGACAGGGGGCGCACAGATACGCAGTATTTT.